Below, 22 T cell receptor beta chains from the same sample are listed, as sequenced in a study of shared clonotypes between healthy human individuals. Some clones are missing from TCRdb's copy, which holds only in-frame ones; the method was immunoSEQ multiplex PCR. This repertoire shows about 980,000 clones, 60% to 85% found once; its top ten account for approximately 1.5%. The sample comprised memory CD4+ T cells sorted from blood. The subset here: CD45RA-negative fraction. These receptors were collected from a young man in good health.

The V gene is TRBV2, the J gene TRBJ2-5, with TRBD1 matching 7 bases. The germline V gene has CDR1 SNHLY and CDR2 FYNNEI. The CDR3 length is 14 residues. Trimming cost V 4 bases and J 1 base; bases outside gene matches: 3. The CDR3 DNA reads as TGTGCCAGCAGTGGACAGGGCTCCCAAGAGACCCAGTACTTC. Translated, it gives CASSGQGSQETQYF.

The chain joins TRBV7-8 to TRBJ2-1; 11 nucleotides match TRBD2. Germline V gene lookup returns CDR1 SGHVS and CDR2 FQNEAQ. Germline trimming cut 5 bases from V and 6 bases from J; bases unmatched to any gene: 9. The CDR3 totals 16 residues. In DNA, the CDR3 is TGTGCCAGCAGCACCATAGCGGGAGGGCCAGGCAATGAGCAGTTCTTC. Its translation: CASSTIAGGPGNEQFF. The whole variable domain, filled in from reference TRBV7-8 and TRBJ2-1, reads GAGVSQSPRYKVAKRGQDVALRCDPISGHVSLFWYQQALGQGPEFLTYFQNEAQLDKSGLPSDRFFAERPEGSVSTLKIQRTQQEDSAVYLCASSTIAGGPGNEQFFGPGTRLTVL.

The chain recombines TRBV12-5 with TRBJ1-5; D gene uncertain. V lost 6 bases and J 0 bases, leaving 9 bases between the germline ends. The germline CDR1 and CDR2 sequences are LGHNT and FRNRAP. CDR3 length: 14 residues. DNA for the CDR3: TGTGCTAGTGGGAAAATAAATAGCAATCAGCCCCAGCATTTT. Its translation: CASGKINSNQPQHF.

The genes are TRBV5-1 and TRBJ2-7, with 8 bases fitting TRBD1. J lost 0 bases, V lost 4 bases, and 27 bases had no gene match. Germline values: CDR1 SGHRS, CDR2 YFSETQ. This CDR3 spans 22 amino acids. As DNA, the CDR3 is TGCGCCAGCAGCCAGGTACCTTGGTTTGATGTAGGACAGGGATCGAGCTCCTACGAGCAGTACTTC. Protein sequence: CASSQVPWFDVGQGSSSYEQYF.

The chain is built from TRBV25-1 and TRBJ1-1, with D perhaps matching TRBD1 (6 bases). Trimming stripped 5 bases from V and 4 bases from J, with 14 bases between. The CDR3 has 14 residues. Germline V gene data show CDR1 as MGHDK and CDR2 as SYGVNS. The CDR3 loop reads CASSMQGRGTEAFF. DNA for the CDR3: TGTGCCAGCAGTATGCAGGGGAGAGGCACTGAAGCTTTCTTT. The entire variable domain, with the rest obtained from reference TRBV25-1 and TRBJ1-1, is as follows: EADIYQTPRYLVIGTGKKITLECSQTMGHDKMYWYQQDPGMELHLIHYSYGVNSTEKGDLSSESTVSRIRTEHFPLTLESARPSHTSQYLCASSMQGRGTEAFFGQGTRLTVV.

This clone was found many times. The gene calls are TRBV6-1 and TRBJ1-5; 7 bases are shared with TRBD1. With 8 bases clipped from V and 4 bases from J, the junction kept 8 bases outside the gene matches. The CDR3 is 14 residues long. Per germline, CDR1 MNHNS and CDR2 SASEGT. CDR3 region: CASFPSGQNQPQHF. The CDR3 DNA reads TGTGCCAGCTTTCCCTCGGGACAGAATCAGCCCCAGCATTTT.

This clone was seen ten or more times. The rearrangement joins TRBV9 to TRBJ1-6; TRBD1 matches 7 bases. The CDR3 totals 16 residues. CDR1 and CDR2 (germline): SGDLS, YYNGEE. Germline trimming cut 3 bases from V and 6 bases from J; bases unmatched to any gene: 9. The CDR3 protein is CASSAGTAEGNSPLHF. The CDR3 DNA is TGTGCCAGCAGCGCCGGGACAGCCGAAGGTAATTCACCCCTCCACTTT.

The rearrangement joins TRBV27 to TRBJ2-1, with TRBD2 matching 9 bases. Germline CDR1 MNHEY, CDR2 SMNVEV (reference sequence). Trimming removed 5 bases from V and 3 bases from J; junction bases left unmatched: 5. CDR3 length: 15 amino acids. CDR3 sequence (DNA): TGTGCCAGCAGTGTTGCGGGGGGGAACTACAATGAGCAGTTCTTC. It specifies CASSVAGGNYNEQFF.

The chain employs TRBV5-1 and TRBJ2-2, with D unclear. Trimming removed 1 base at V and 0 bases at J, with 10 bases between. Per the germline V gene, CDR1 is SGHRS and CDR2 is YFSETQ. The CDR3 is 16 residues long. In DNA form, the CDR3 reads TGCGCCAGCAGCTTGTTCAGAACCACGAACACCGGGGAGCTGTTTTTT. This gives the protein CASSLFRTTNTGELFF.

For the CDR3, the DNA is TGTGCCAGCAGCCAAGAAGTCGGTCTGGCACCCCTCCACTTT. Translating it yields CASSQEVGLAPLHF. V and J are TRBV14 and TRBJ1-6; D not certain. Germline CDR1 and CDR2: SGHDN and FVKESK. The CDR3 loop spans 14 amino acids. V dropped 0 bases and J dropped 11 bases, with 11 bases sitting between them.

The chain links TRBV4-2 to TRBJ2-1; tentatively, D is TRBD1 (6 bases). Trimming took off 5 bases at V and 1 base at J, with 18 bases between the two ends. CDR1 and CDR2 (germline): LGHNA, YNFKEQ. The CDR3 loop spans 17 amino acids. For the CDR3, the DNA is TGTGCCAGCAGCTTAGGGTGGGGGACAAATTCCTACAATGAGCAGTTCTTC. The encoded protein is CASSLGWGTNSYNEQFF.

V is TRBV7-8 and J is TRBJ2-6; D remains ambiguous. The germline V gene has CDR1 SGHVS and CDR2 FQNEAQ. CDR3 length: 17 amino acids. Trimming took off 5 bases at V and 0 bases at J, with 14 bases between the two ends. In DNA, the CDR3 is TGTGCCAGCAGCCATGCCAGACGACCCTCTGGGGCCAACGTCCTGACTTTC. It encodes CASSHARRPSGANVLTF.

This clone was seen more than once but under ten times. The same CDR3 is also encoded by other DNA sequences in this sample. The chain joins TRBV5-1 to TRBJ2-3; 9 bases line up with TRBD2. The CDR3 has 14 residues. Germline loops: CDR1 SGHRS, CDR2 YFSETQ. The V gene end was trimmed by 3 bases and the J gene end by 4 bases; junction bases not matched to a gene: 3. In nucleotides, the CDR3 is TGCGCCAGCAGCTCCGGACTAGCGCCAGATACGCAGTATTTT. It specifies CASSSGLAPDTQYF.

CDR3 protein: CSAVNRVGNEQYF. CDR3 coding DNA: TGCAGCGCTGTAAACAGGGTCGGGAACGAGCAGTACTTC. The gene calls are TRBV29-1 and TRBJ2-7; D perhaps matches TRBD1 (6 bases). CDR1 is SQVTM, CDR2 ANQGSEA, per germline. There are 13 residues in the CDR3. Trimming removed 7 bases from V and 5 bases from J, with 18 bases in between.

This rearrangement joins TRBV30 to TRBJ1-4, with D unclear. CDR1 is GTSNPN, CDR2 SVGIG, per germline (reference sequence). This CDR3 has 14 residues. V lost 0 bases to trimming and J lost 7 bases, with 12 bases between them. The chain's CDR3 is CAWSVNQAGEKLFF. CDR3 coding DNA: TGTGCCTGGAGTGTAAATCAGGCGGGTGAAAAACTGTTTTTT.

V usage is TRBV30 and J usage is TRBJ1-2, with unresolved D. Trimming left V 1 base short and J 0 bases short, with 12 bases between. The CDR3 runs 15 residues. Germline CDR1 GTSNPN, CDR2 SVGIG (reference sequence). The CDR3 nucleotides are TGTGCCTGGAGTGCTACGGGGAATACTAACTATGGCTACACCTTC. Its protein product is CAWSATGNTNYGYTF.

The table lists this clone with a count of one. The genes are TRBV6-6 and TRBJ2-7, with D perhaps given as TRBD1 or TRBD2 (5 bases each). Germline CDR1 reads MNHNY; CDR2 reads SVGAGI (reference sequence). This CDR3 spans 16 amino acids. V lost 5 bases and J lost 6, with 23 bases in between. The CDR3 nucleotides read TGTGCCAGCAGTCAGGGACGGACCCTTAACCTTGGCGAGCAGTACTTC. It specifies CASSQGRTLNLGEQYF.

The table lists this clone with many counts. This same CDR3 is encoded by further DNA sequences in the sample. The J gene is TRBJ1-1, the V gene TRBV5-1; D not resolved. In germline, CDR1 is SGHRS, CDR2 YFSETQ. Trimming removed 3 bases at V and 2 bases at J, with 2 bases between. This CDR3 has 11 amino acids. Here the CDR3 reads CASSSNTEAFF. The CDR3 DNA is TGCGCCAGCAGCTCCAACACTGAAGCTTTCTTT.

This chain connects TRBV6-1 to TRBJ2-2; D is possibly TRBD1 (6 bases). Germline V gives CDR1 MNHNS, CDR2 SASEGT. The V gene lost 4 bases and the J gene lost 5 bases, with 8 bases spanning the gap. The CDR3 loop spans 13 amino acids. The CDR3 DNA follows: TGTGCCAGCAGTGTGCAGGGGACCGGGGAGCTGTTTTTT. As protein: CASSVQGTGELFF.

The chain is built from TRBV5-1 and TRBJ2-4, with TRBD1 identical over 7 bases. There are 14 residues in the CDR3. The V gene's germline CDR1 is SGHRS and CDR2 YFSETQ. Trimming at V came to 2 bases and at J to 8 bases, leaving 7 bases not matched to a gene. Here the CDR3 reads CASSLQGSRDIQYF. Here the CDR3 DNA reads TGCGCCAGCAGCTTACAGGGGTCGAGGGACATTCAGTACTTC.

The CDR3: CAWNGLGSYEQYF. The CDR3 bases are TGTGCCTGGAACGGACTCGGCTCCTACGAGCAGTACTTC. The chain is built from TRBV30 and TRBJ2-7, with D tentatively TRBD2 (5 bases). The CDR3 sequence is 13 residues long. Trimming took 4 bases from V and 0 from J, leaving 10 bases between them. Germline V gene data show CDR1 as GTSNPN and CDR2 as SVGIG (reference sequence).

The chain uses TRBV18 and TRBJ2-3; D might be TRBD1 (5 bases). The V end was cut by 0 bases, the J end by 4 bases, with 8 bases between. Germline V gene sequence: CDR1 KGHSH, CDR2 LQKENI. CDR3 size: 14 residues. CDR3 protein: CASSPPTDSDTQYF. CDR3 in DNA: TGTGCCAGCTCACCACCGACAGACTCAGATACGCAGTATTTT.